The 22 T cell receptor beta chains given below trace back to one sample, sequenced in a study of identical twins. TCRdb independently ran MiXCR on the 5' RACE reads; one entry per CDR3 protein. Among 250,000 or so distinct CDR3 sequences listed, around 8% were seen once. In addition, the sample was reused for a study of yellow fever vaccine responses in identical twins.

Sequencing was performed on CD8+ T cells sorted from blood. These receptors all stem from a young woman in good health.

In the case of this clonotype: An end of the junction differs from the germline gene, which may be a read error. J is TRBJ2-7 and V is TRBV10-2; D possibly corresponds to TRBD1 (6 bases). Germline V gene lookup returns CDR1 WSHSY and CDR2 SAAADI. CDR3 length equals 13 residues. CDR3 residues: CASSDFDRQESNF. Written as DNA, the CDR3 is TGCGCCAGCAGTGATTTCGACAGGCAAGAGAGTAACTTC.

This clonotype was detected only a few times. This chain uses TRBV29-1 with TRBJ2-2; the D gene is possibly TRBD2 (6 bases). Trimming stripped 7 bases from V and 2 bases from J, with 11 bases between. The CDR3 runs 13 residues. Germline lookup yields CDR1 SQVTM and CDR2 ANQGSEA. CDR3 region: CSARDSNTGELFF. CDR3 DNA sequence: TGCAGCGCTCGGGACTCCAACACCGGGGAGCTGTTTTTT.

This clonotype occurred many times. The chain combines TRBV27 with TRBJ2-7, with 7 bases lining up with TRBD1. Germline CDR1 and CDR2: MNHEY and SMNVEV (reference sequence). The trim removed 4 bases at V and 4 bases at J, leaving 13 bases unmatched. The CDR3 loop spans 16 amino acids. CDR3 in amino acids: CASSSKGDRVWYEQYF. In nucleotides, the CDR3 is TGTGCCAGCAGTTCTAAGGGCGACAGGGTGTGGTACGAGCAGTACTTC.

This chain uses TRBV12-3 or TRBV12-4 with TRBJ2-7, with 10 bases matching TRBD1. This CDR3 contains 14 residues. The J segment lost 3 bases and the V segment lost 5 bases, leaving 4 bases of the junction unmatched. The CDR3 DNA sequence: TGTGCCAGCAGTGGACAGGGGGGCTTCTACGAGCAGTACTTC. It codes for CASSGQGGFYEQYF.

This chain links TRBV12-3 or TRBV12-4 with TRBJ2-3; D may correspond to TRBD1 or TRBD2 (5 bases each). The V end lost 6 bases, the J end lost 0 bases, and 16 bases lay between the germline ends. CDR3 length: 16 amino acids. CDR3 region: CASRGPGALSTDTQYF. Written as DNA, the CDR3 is TGTGCCAGCAGGGGGCCCGGGGCACTTAGCACAGATACGCAGTATTTT.

CDR3 region: CASSPIALTGDNYEQYF. DNA of the CDR3: TGTGCCAGCAGTCCAATCGCCTTAACAGGGGACAATTACGAGCAGTACTTC. The chain recombines TRBV2 with TRBJ2-7; 7 bases match TRBD1. Germline V gives CDR1 SNHLY, CDR2 FYNNEI. The CDR3 contains 17 residues. The trim removed 5 bases at V and 4 bases at J, leaving 17 bases unmatched.

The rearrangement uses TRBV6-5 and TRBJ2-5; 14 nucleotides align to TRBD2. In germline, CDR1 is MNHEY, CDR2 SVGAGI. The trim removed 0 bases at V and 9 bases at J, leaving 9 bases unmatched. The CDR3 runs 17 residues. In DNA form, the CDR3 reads TGTGCCAGCAGTTACTCCCTTCGGACTAGCGGGGGGCTCCCCCAGTACTTC. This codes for CASSYSLRTSGGLPQYF.

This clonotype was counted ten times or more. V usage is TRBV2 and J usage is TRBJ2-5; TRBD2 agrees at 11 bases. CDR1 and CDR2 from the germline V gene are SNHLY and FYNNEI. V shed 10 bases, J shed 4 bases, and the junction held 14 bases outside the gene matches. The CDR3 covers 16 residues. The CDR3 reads CAIYPSSGGIIETQYF. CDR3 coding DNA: TGTGCCATCTACCCCTCTAGCGGGGGGATTATAGAGACCCAGTACTTC.

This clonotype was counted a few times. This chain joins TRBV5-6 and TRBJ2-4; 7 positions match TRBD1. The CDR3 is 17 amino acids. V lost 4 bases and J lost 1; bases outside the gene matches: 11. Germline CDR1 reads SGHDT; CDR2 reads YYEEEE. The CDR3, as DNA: TGTGCCAGCAGCGGACCAGGGGGAAAACTCGCCAAAAACATTCAGTACTTC. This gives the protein CASSGPGGKLAKNIQYF.

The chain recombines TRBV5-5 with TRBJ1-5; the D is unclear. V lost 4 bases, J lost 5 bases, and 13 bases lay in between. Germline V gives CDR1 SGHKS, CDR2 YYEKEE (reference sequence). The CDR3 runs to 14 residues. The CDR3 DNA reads TGTGCCAGCAGCCGGGAGGTGGTTGATCAGCCCCAGCATTTT. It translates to CASSREVVDQPQHF.

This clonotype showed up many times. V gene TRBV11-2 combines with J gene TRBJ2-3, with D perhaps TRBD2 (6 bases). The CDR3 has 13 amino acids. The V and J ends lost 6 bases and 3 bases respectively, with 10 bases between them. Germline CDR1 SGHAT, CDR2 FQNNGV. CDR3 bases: TGTGCCAGCAGTTTCGGAGGGACAGATACGCAGTATTTT. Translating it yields CASSFGGTDTQYF.

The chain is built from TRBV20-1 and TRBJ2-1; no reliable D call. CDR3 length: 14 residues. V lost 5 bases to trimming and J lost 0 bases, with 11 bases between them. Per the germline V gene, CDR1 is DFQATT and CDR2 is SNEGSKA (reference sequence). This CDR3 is CSASEAFSYNEQFF. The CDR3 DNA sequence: TGCAGTGCTTCTGAGGCCTTCTCCTACAATGAGCAGTTCTTC.

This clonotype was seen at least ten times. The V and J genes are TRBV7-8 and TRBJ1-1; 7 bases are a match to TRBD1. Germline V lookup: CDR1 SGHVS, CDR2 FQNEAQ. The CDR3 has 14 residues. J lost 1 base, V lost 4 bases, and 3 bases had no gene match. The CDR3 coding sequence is TGTGCCAGCAGCTCAACAGGGGCGAACACTGAAGCTTTCTTT. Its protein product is CASSSTGANTEAFF.

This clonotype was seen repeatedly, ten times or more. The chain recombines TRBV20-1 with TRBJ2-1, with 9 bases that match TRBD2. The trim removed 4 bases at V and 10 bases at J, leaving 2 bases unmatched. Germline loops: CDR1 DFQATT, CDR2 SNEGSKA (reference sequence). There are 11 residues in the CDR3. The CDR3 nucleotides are TGCAGTGCTATGACTAGCGGCGAGCAGTTCTTC. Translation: CSAMTSGEQFF.

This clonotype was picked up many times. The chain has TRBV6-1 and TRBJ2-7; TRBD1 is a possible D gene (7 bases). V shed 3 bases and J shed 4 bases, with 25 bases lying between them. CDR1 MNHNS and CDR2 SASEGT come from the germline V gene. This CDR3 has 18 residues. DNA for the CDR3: TGTGCCAGCAGTGAGACAGGGACTTACTCACTCTCTACTTACGAGCAGTACTTC. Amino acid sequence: CASSETGTYSLSTYEQYF.

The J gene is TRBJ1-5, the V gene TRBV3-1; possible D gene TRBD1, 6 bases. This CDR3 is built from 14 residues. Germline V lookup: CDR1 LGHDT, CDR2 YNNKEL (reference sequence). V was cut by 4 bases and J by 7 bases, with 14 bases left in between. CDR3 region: CASSPTGIGQPQHF. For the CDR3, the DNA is TGTGCCAGCAGCCCCACAGGGATTGGGCAGCCCCAGCATTTT.

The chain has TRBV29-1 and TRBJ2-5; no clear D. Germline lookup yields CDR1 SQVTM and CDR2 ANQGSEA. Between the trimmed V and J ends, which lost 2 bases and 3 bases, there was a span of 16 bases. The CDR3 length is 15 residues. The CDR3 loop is CSVEFPNSAEETQYF. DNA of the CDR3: TGCAGCGTTGAATTTCCGAACAGCGCGGAAGAGACCCAGTACTTC.

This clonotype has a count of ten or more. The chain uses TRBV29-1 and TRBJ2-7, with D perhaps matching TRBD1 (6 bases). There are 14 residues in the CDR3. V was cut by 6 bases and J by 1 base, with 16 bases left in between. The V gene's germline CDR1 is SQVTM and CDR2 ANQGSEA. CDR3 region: CSVGDRLKSYEQYF. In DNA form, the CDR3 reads TGCAGCGTGGGTGACAGGTTGAAATCCTACGAGCAGTACTTC.

For the CDR3, the DNA is TGCGCCAGCAGCCAAGATCTCTACGTGGCCCAGGGGCAGTACTTC. It codes for CASSQDLYVAQGQYF. The chain carries TRBV4-3 and TRBJ2-7; tentatively, D is TRBD1 (5 bases). The CDR3 totals 15 residues. CDR1 is LGHNA, CDR2 YSLEER, per germline. V was clipped by 0 bases and J by 9 bases, with 18 bases between them.

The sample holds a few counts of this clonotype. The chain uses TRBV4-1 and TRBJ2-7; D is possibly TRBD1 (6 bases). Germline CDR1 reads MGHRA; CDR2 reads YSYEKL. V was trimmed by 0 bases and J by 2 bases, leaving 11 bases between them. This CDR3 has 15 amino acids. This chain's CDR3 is CASSQEARGTYEQYF. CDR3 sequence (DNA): TGCGCCAGCAGCCAAGAAGCCAGGGGAACCTACGAGCAGTACTTC.

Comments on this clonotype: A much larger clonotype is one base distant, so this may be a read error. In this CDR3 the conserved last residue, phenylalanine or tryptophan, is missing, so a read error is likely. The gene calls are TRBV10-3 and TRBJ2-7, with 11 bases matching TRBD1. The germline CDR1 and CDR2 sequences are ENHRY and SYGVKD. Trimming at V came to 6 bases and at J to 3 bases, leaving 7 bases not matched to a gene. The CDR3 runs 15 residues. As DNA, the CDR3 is TGTGCCATCAGCCCCGGACAGGGGGCGAACTACGAGCAGTACTTA. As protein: CAISPGQGANYEQYL.

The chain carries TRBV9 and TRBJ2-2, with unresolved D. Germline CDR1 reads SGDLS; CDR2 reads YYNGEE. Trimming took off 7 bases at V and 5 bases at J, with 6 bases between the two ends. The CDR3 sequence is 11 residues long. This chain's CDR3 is CASGATGELFF. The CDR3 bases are TGTGCCAGCGGTGCGACCGGGGAGCTGTTTTTT.